This record concerns one T cell receptor (beta chain) sequence. Its antigen is undetermined. The V segment lost 0 bases and the J segment 2 bases; nucleotides outside the gene matches: 3. Germline CDR1 and CDR2: GTSNPN and SVGIG (reference sequence). The CDR3 spans 14 residues. These data belong to a study of cytomegalovirus exposure and HLA in healthy donors. Broader study findings: Segments of the TCR beta V type were, in most cases, productive about 87% or about 30% of the time in an earlier analysis. The authors later linked a missense DCLRE1C variant to TCR beta V- and J-gene trimming.

The PCR had 60 Vbeta and 13 Jbeta primers. Data came from immunoSEQ multiplex PCR; TCRdb stores just in-frame clones and leaves some out. The table has 150,000 to 200,000 clones, about 77% seen once. Donors consisted of healthy bone marrow donors. This sequence was found in a man aged 18 to 30 in good health and CMV-seropositive. Specimen: PBMCs. The chain uses TRBV30 and TRBJ1-2; 7 nucleotides match TRBD1. The CDR3 DNA reads TGTGCCTGGAGTGTAGAGGGGGCGAACTATGGCTACACCTTC. Translated, it gives CAWSVEGANYGYTF.